The clone carrying this TCR beta chain was detected only a few times. The data stem from a study of human T cells and chemical hapten exposure. Whole-study context: Patients had diphenylcyclopropenone applied to the scalp weekly throughout the roughly 22-week study. Patients, a majority of them female, were diagnosed with alopecia areata, totalis or universalis.

Between the trimmed V and J ends, which lost 3 bases and 1 base, there was a span of 8 bases. Germline CDR1 is KGHDR and CDR2 is SFDVKD. The CDR3 spans 14 residues. Sample time point: pre-sensitization, week 0. Indicated treatment: therapeutic diphenylcyclopropenone sensitization with weekly scalp DPC. Total RNA came from unfractionated whole blood. TCRdb processed the RACE reads anew with MiXCR; each CDR3 protein has one entry. The table shows approximately 52,000 distinct CDR3 sequences, with approximately 9.5% occurring only once. Material: whole blood, obtained in connection with sensitization to the hapten diphenylcyclopropenone (DPC). The receptor was derived from a woman in her thirties with alopecia areata. Some clones in this sample may be carry-over from other donors' samples. The chain has TRBV24-1 and TRBJ1-1; D unclear. The CDR3 spells CATSDGVGNTEAFF. In DNA form, the CDR3 reads TGTGCCACCAGTGATGGGGTAGGGAACACTGAAGCTTTCTTT.